This T cell receptor beta chain was recorded in a study of T cells in tuberculosis. The wider study: T cells were selected with CD1B tetramers loaded with glucose monomycolate. Regarding the study as a whole: Classification accuracy was 80% to 90% (AUROC 0.85 to 0.95) with the GMM-specific repertoire. The TCR-beta difference was not significant; alpha differences partly reflected length. GMM-specific TCRs were nearer to active tuberculosis alpha repertoires, suggesting expansion.

About this clone: Antigen: not known. A junction boundary mismatches the germline segment, possibly from a read error.

Germline V lookup: CDR1 SGHVS, CDR2 FQNEAQ. There are 12 residues in the CDR3. The method was immunoSEQ multiplex PCR; TCRdb's version includes in-frame clones alone and lacks a portion of them. The data hold over 40,000 clones, with roughly 96% observed a single time. The source material was PBMCs. The TCR was taken from a donor aged 10 to 29 with latent tuberculosis or without tuberculosis infection. This chain links TRBV7-8 with TRBJ1-5; D is undetermined. DNA for the CDR3: TGTGCCAGCAGCTTAGACGGGCGGGCCTATTCCTTT. Protein sequence: CASSLDGRAYSF.